This T cell receptor beta chain comes out of a study of blood T cell repertoires in COVID-19. Study-wide background: The United States, Italy and Spain supplied acute and convalescent COVID-19 samples. T cells, B-cell-depleted T cells, or PBMCs provided the cDNA or gDNA that served as material.

CDR3 size: 15 residues. The germline V gene has CDR1 SGHNT and CDR2 YYREEE (reference sequence). After removal of 4 bases from V and 5 bases from J, the junction contained 6 bases not matched to a gene. This clone was detected only a few times. The protocol was immunoSEQ multiplex PCR, while the TCRdb copy is restricted to in-frame clones and leaves out a portion. The repertoire holds around 300,000 clones, with roughly 85% as singletons. Specimen: peripheral blood. The rearrangement links TRBV5-4 to TRBJ2-5, with 12 bases matching TRBD2. The TCR comes from a woman in her 30s with active or convalescent COVID-19. The CDR3 is CASSPTSGGRETQYF. The DNA of the CDR3 is TGTGCCAGCAGCCCGACTAGCGGGGGAAGGGAGACCCAGTACTTC. Full variable domain (missing parts from reference TRBV5-4 and TRBJ2-5): ETGVTQSPTHLIKTRGQQVTLRCSSQSGHNTVSWYQQALGQGPQFIFQYYREEENGRGNFPPRFSGLQFPNYSSELNVNALELDDSALYLCASSPTSGGRETQYFGPGTRLLVL.